Listed below are T cell receptor beta chains from one sample, sequenced in a study of shared T cell receptors in the human thymus. Some clones are missing from TCRdb's copy, which holds only in-frame ones; the method was immunoSEQ multiplex PCR. This table has 540,000 or so clones, approximately 78% appearing once. These data are also associated with another study on human thymus T cells.

The sequencing sample was made of thymocytes. All receptors derive from a boy younger than two with a congenital heart defect. CDR3s leave out the opening cysteine and the closing phenylalanine or tryptophan.

v_gene	len	j_gene	CDR3aa
TRBV7-6	15	TRBJ2-5	ASSLVAGGPWQETQY
TRBV14	15	TRBJ2-7	ASSQRVAGVGGYEQY
TRBV4-1	13	TRBJ1-2	ASSQEAGMFYGYT
TRBV5-1	14	TRBJ2-5	ASSSRASGRQETQY
TRBV19	12	TRBJ2-1	ASSTSGSVNEQF
TRBV2	13	TRBJ2-3	ASTKTEEGTDTQY
TRBV27	15	TRBJ2-7	ASSFSTQGNMSYEQY
TRBV29-1	12	TRBJ1-2	SPDPPKEAYGYT
TRBV27	15	TRBJ2-2	ASTPRGTEFNTGELF
TRBV4-2	14	TRBJ2-5	ASSQPFRDSQETQY
TRBV6-4	12	TRBJ2-3	ASSGSGCTDTQY
TRBV9	14	TRBJ2-1	ASSVEVGSSYNEQF
TRBV14	14	TRBJ2-7	ASSQEETGPPYEQY
TRBV10-3	13	TRBJ1-1	AISDKDRVNTEAF
TRBV20-1	9	TRBJ1-1	SATGGTEAF
TRBV7-2	12	TRBJ2-7	ASSRSGAVSEQY
TRBV7-9	15	TRBJ2-7	ASSLALGAEGSYEQY
TRBV5-1	10	TRBJ2-1	ASSYRGNEQF
TRBV6-5	12	TRBJ1-5	ASQLFRDRRPQH
TRBV12-5	14	TRBJ2-5	ASGIRDREPQETQY
TRBV29-1	12	TRBJ2-1	SVARLAALNEQF
TRBV9	15	TRBJ2-1	ASSVAGEMSSYNEQF
TRBV2	11	TRBJ1-4	ASSDGVNEKLF
TRBV4-1	14	TRBJ2-2	ASSRRQVTNTGELF
TRBV7-9	16	TRBJ2-2	ASSLGLAALLNTGELF
TRBV19	13	TRBJ2-7	ASSIVVQGVYEQY
TRBV7-9	15	TRBJ1-3	ASSHPRQGGSGNTIY
TRBV4-1	13	TRBJ1-1	ASSQTGTGMLIAF
TRBV25-1	13	TRBJ1-2	ASSEVGGAVYGYT
TRBV7-9	15	TRBJ2-5	ASSFRGGAGVQETQY
TRBV9	14	TRBJ1-1	ASSGPRDRVSTEAF
TRBV14	11	TRBJ1-1	ASSQKPNTEAF
TRBV5-1	18	TRBJ2-6	ASSLEGVKRADSGANVLT
TRBV4-1	15	TRBJ2-7	ASSQVTGTSGPYEQY
TRBV6-4	12	TRBJ1-2	ASRGQARLYGYT
TRBV9	14	TRBJ2-5	ASSVEASGREETQY
TRBV29-1	12	TRBJ2-1	SVSSGSNYNEQF
TRBV27	12	TRBJ1-5	ASSSDRTNQPQH
TRBV4-3	17	TRBJ1-2	ASSQDLWRRTGGPYGYT
TRBV27	11	TRBJ2-1	ASSLLRENEQF
TRBV11-1	12	TRBJ2-3	ASSVSGSTDTQY
TRBV28	15	TRBJ2-1	ASSFNQGHSDYNEQF
TRBV5-1	14	TRBJ2-3	ASSSHEGGRLDTQY
TRBV7-9	13	TRBJ2-4	ASSLGVAGENIQY
TRBV9	12	TRBJ1-5	ASSPRGINQPQH
TRBV5-1	12	TRBJ1-2	ASSLAAGHYGYT
TRBV9	16	TRBJ2-3	ASSGRGAYPVGTDTQY
TRBV4-2	16	TRBJ2-3	ASSQDVSQGLSTDTQY
TRBV6-1	14	TRBJ2-1	ASSDWGQGPYNEQF
TRBV22-1	15	TRBJ1-1	PGSARSRTGGNTEAF
TRBV9	14	TRBJ2-3	ASSVVAGDDTDTQY
TRBV7-2	15	TRBJ1-5	ASSLVAGQGAYQPQH
TRBV25-1	12	TRBJ1-1	ASSFQGGNTEAF
TRBV5-1	14	TRBJ1-2	ASSWKGQLPAHGYT